This passage covers 9 T cell receptor beta chains from one sample sequenced in a study of blood T cell repertoires in COVID-19. Sequenced by immunoSEQ multiplex PCR; TCRdb stores in-frame clones only, minus some. In the table there are 100,000 to 120,000 clones, 65% to 90% of which are singletons. Sequencing was carried out using peripheral blood. The receptor set was obtained from a man aged 50 to 59 with acute or convalescent COVID-19.

The chain employs TRBV5-1 and TRBJ2-4; 7 bases align to TRBD2. Germline loops: CDR1 SGHRS, CDR2 YFSETQ. Trimming removed 4 bases from V and 3 bases from J; junction bases left unmatched: 10. The CDR3 spans 16 residues. The CDR3 region is CASSHQGGGYKNIQYF. The CDR3, as DNA: TGCGCCAGCAGCCACCAAGGCGGGGGTTACAAAAACATTCAGTACTTC.

The V and J genes are TRBV14 and TRBJ2-7; D might be TRBD2 (5 bases). Germline V gene data show CDR1 as SGHDN and CDR2 as FVKESK. V lost 4 bases, J lost 5 bases, and 24 bases lay in between. The CDR3 runs to 17 residues. DNA for the CDR3: TGTGCCAGCAGCCGGAGGTGGGATGATGTTGGGTATGACGAGCAGTACTTC. It is translated as CASSRRWDDVGYDEQYF.

CDR3 sequence (DNA): TGTGCCAGCTCACCACCCGGGACTCTCAAAACAGATACGCAGTATTTT. This sequence encodes CASSPPGTLKTDTQYF. The rearrangement joins TRBV18 to TRBJ2-3; tentatively, D is TRBD2 (6 bases). V was cut by 0 bases and J by 3 bases, with 13 bases left in between. The CDR3 consists of 16 residues. Germline V gene data show CDR1 as KGHSH and CDR2 as LQKENI.

This rearrangement joins TRBV5-4 to TRBJ2-2, with 10 bases lining up with TRBD1. V was pared by 4 bases and J by 6 bases, with 6 bases of the junction left unmatched. The CDR3 runs to 15 residues. Germline V gene lookup returns CDR1 SGHNT and CDR2 YYREEE (reference sequence). CDR3 DNA sequence: TGTGCCAGCAGCGAGGCCGGGACAGGGGCCGGGGAGCTGTTTTTT. It codes for CASSEAGTGAGELFF.

A word on this clone: This sample includes further DNA sequences coding for the same CDR3. The chain carries TRBV5-1 and TRBJ2-3, with 9 bases lining up with TRBD1. Germline V gene lookup returns CDR1 SGHRS and CDR2 YFSETQ. This CDR3 contains 15 residues. J lost 0 bases, V lost 3 bases, and 2 bases had no gene match. This CDR3 reads CASSSGQGSTDTQYF. DNA for the CDR3: TGCGCCAGCAGCTCCGGACAGGGGAGCACAGATACGCAGTATTTT.

This clone was observed a few times. The J gene is TRBJ2-7, the V gene TRBV9; D may be TRBD1 (6 bases). V was trimmed by 4 bases and J by 0 bases, leaving 11 bases between them. CDR3 length: 14 amino acids. Germline V gene sequence: CDR1 SGDLS, CDR2 YYNGEE. The CDR3 region is CASSYGQSSYEQYF. The CDR3 DNA reads TGTGCCAGCAGCTACGGACAGAGCTCCTACGAGCAGTACTTC.

The rearrangement joins TRBV3-1 (or the pseudogene TRBV3-2) to TRBJ2-7; TRBD1 matches at 7 bases. This CDR3 is 16 amino acids long. V lost 1 base and J lost 3; bases outside the gene matches: 9. Germline V gives CDR1 LGHDT, CDR2 YNNKEL (reference sequence). DNA for the CDR3: TGTGCCAGCAGCCAAGCCCGGGACAGTACCGTCTACGAGCAGTACTTC. This gives the protein CASSQARDSTVYEQYF.

This clone occurred once. This chain connects TRBV11-2 to TRBJ2-5; 11 nucleotides line up with TRBD2. The germline CDR1 and CDR2 sequences are SGHAT and FQNNGV. The CDR3 loop spans 18 amino acids. Germline trimming cut 3 bases from V and 1 base from J; bases unmatched to any gene: 10. The CDR3: CASSFRLAGGTPQETQYF. The CDR3 coding sequence is TGTGCCAGCAGCTTCCGTTTAGCGGGAGGGACTCCCCAAGAGACCCAGTACTTC. Based on the CDR3 plus reference TRBV11-2 and TRBJ2-5, the full variable domain is EAGVAQSPRYKIIEKRQSVAFWCNPISGHATLYWYQQILGQGPKLLIQFQNNGVVDDSQLPKDRFSAERLKGVDSTLKIQPAKLEDSAVYLCASSFRLAGGTPQETQYFGPGTRLLVL.

This clone was seen once. This sequence joins TRBV6-2 or TRBV6-3 and TRBJ2-7; TRBD2 matches 7 bases. The germline CDR1 and CDR2 sequences are MNHEY and SVGEGT. The CDR3 consists of 12 residues. V gave up 6 bases and J gave up 6 bases; unmatched junction bases: 5. CDR3 sequence reads: CASSRLASEQYF. CDR3 nucleotide sequence: TGTGCCAGCAGCCGACTAGCATCCGAGCAGTACTTC.